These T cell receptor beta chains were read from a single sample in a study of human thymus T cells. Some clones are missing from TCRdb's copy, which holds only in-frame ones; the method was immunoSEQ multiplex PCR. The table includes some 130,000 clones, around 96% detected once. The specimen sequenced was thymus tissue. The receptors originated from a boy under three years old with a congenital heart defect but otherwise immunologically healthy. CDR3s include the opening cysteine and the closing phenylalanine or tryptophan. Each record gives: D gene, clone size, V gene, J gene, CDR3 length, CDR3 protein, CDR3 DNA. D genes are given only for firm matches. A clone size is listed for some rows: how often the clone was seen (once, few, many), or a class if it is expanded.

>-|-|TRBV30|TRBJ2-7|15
CAWSDRDGPSYEQYF
TGTGCCTGGAGTGACCGGGACGGACCCTCCTACGAGCAGTACTTC
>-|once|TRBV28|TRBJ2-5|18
CASSLAGKSGGGAVTQYF
TGTGCCAGCAGTTTAGCCGGGAAATCCGGTGGGGGGGCGGTGACCCAGTACTTC
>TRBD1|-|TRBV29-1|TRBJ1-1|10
CSTGDTEAFF
TGCAGCACAGGGGACACTGAAGCTTTCTTT
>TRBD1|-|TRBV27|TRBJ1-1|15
CASSPSSLPGQGAFF
TGTGCCAGCAGTCCATCGAGCCTTCCGGGACAGGGAGCTTTCTTT
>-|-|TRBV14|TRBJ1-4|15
CASSQEPRVNEKLFF
TGTGCCAGCAGCCAAGAACCCCGGGTGAATGAAAAACTGTTTTTT
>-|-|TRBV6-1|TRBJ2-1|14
CASNGRDPHNEQFF
TGTGCCAGCAATGGCAGGGACCCCCACAATGAGCAGTTCTTC
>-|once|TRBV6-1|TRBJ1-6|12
CATWGGNSPLHF
TGTGCCACCTGGGGGGGGAATTCACCCCTCCACTTT
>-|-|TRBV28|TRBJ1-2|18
CASSPIRDSGTLEGGYTF
TGTGCCAGCAGTCCAATCCGGGACTCGGGCACCTTAGAGGGGGGCTACACCTTC
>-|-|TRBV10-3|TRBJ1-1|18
CAISVELLTANSNTEAFF
TGTGCCATCAGTGTCGAACTACTTACAGCGAACTCGAACACTGAAGCTTTCTTT
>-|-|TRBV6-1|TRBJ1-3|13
CASRTNSGNTIYF
TGTGCCAGCAGAACTAACTCTGGAAACACCATATATTTT
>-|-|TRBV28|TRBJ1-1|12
CASSPEWREAFF
TGTGCCAGCAGTCCAGAGTGGCGTGAAGCTTTCTTT
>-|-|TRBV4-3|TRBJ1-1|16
CASSRGRTELDTEAFF
TGCGCCAGCAGCCGGGGACGGACGGAGCTCGACACTGAAGCTTTCTTT
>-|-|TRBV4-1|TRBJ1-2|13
CASSQQGGYGYTF
TGCGCCAGCAGCCAACAGGGAGGGTATGGCTACACCTTC
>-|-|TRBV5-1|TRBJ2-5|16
CASSLLPDLSWETQYF
TGCGCCAGCAGCCTCCTGCCCGACTTGTCTTGGGAGACCCAGTACTTC
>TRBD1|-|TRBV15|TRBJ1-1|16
CATSRTRTGLGTEAFF
TGTGCCACCAGCAGAACCAGGACAGGTCTCGGCACTGAAGCTTTCTTT
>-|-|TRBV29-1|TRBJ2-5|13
CSVESGLQETQYF
TGCAGCGTTGAGTCTGGGCTCCAAGAGACCCAGTACTTC
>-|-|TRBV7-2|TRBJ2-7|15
CASSLESYKGYEQYF
TGTGCCAGCAGCTTAGAAAGTTATAAAGGGTACGAGCAGTACTTC
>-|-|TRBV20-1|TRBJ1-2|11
CSATGRGGYTF
TGCAGTGCCACAGGGAGGGGTGGCTACACCTTC
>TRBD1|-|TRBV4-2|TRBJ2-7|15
CASSQPGQSAYEQYF
TGTGCCAGCAGCCAGCCGGGACAGAGCGCCTACGAGCAGTACTTC
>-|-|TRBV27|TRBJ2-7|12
CASRDGRWEQYF
TGTGCCAGCAGAGACGGACGATGGGAGCAGTACTTC
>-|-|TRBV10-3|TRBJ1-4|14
CAISVEGAEEKLFF
TGTGCCATCAGTGTAGAGGGCGCAGAAGAAAAACTGTTTTTT
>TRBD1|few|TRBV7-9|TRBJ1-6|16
CASSQGQDALNSPLHF
TGTGCCAGCAGCCAGGGACAGGACGCTCTGAATTCACCCCTCCACTTT
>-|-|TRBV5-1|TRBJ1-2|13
CASSFKGGYGYTF
TGCGCCAGCAGCTTTAAGGGCGGGTATGGCTACACCTTC
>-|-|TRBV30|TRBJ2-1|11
CAWSQPGSLFF
TGTGCCTGGAGCCAACCAGGGTCCCTGTTCTTC
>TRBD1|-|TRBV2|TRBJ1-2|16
CASSESWDRAVRGYTF
TGTGCCAGCAGTGAATCCTGGGACAGGGCTGTTCGTGGCTACACCTTC